A single sample gave rise to the 17 T cell receptor beta chains below, sequenced in a study of OX40 agonist ivuxolimab in advanced cancers. Using immunoSEQ multiplex PCR, the repertoire was profiled, and TCRdb retains in-frame clones only, with some absent. The profile shows about 89,000 clones, about 92% of them singletons. Sequencing was performed on CD4+ or CD8+ T cells sorted from blood, taken in a trial of the OX40 agonist ivuxolimab. These receptors came from an adult with an advanced solid tumor such as melanoma, head and neck, liver or kidney cancer.

CDR3 sequence reads: CASSQEVGIHYGYTF. In DNA form, the CDR3 reads TGTGCCAGCAGCCAAGAAGTGGGGATTCACTATGGCTACACCTTC. This chain links TRBV5-4 with TRBJ1-2; D unclear. The CDR3 extends over 15 amino acids. Germline V gene sequence: CDR1 SGHNT, CDR2 YYREEE (reference sequence). V lost 4 bases and J 3 bases, leaving 16 bases between the germline ends.

The V call is TRBV4-1, the J call TRBJ2-1; 11 bases agree with TRBD2. Germline V gene sequence: CDR1 MGHRA, CDR2 YSYEKL. J gave up 4 bases and V 6 bases, and 5 bases lay outside the gene matches. This CDR3 region has 15 residues. In DNA, the CDR3 is TGCGCCAGCAGTCGCGGGACTAGCGGATACAATGAGCAGTTCTTC. Translation: CASSRGTSGYNEQFF.

The rearrangement links TRBV7-9 to TRBJ2-1, with 8 bases aligning to TRBD2. Germline V lookup: CDR1 SEHNR, CDR2 FQNEAQ (reference sequence). The CDR3 covers 15 residues. Trimming took 6 bases from V and 4 from J; bases not matched to a gene: 8. The CDR3 here is CASRFSGNSYNEQFF. The CDR3 DNA reads as TGTGCCAGCAGATTTAGCGGGAACTCATACAATGAGCAGTTCTTC.

The rearrangement joins TRBV13 to TRBJ2-3; D is ambiguous. This CDR3 spans 14 amino acids. With 5 bases removed from V and 5 bases from J, the gap between germline ends came to 14 bases. Per the germline V gene, CDR1 is PRHDT and CDR2 is FYEKMQ (reference sequence). CDR3 amino acids: CASSPGRAQDTQYF. CDR3 nucleotides: TGTGCCAGCAGCCCCGGTCGGGCCCAAGATACGCAGTATTTT.

This rearrangement joins TRBV30 to TRBJ1-1; TRBD1 is a possible D gene (5 bases). Looked up from germline, CDR1 is GTSNPN and CDR2 is SVGIG (reference sequence). CDR3 length: 13 residues. V shed 2 bases and J shed 4 bases, with 11 bases lying between them. DNA for the CDR3: TGTGCCTGGAGTCAGGGTTTGAGCACTGAAGCTTTCTTT. Residues: CAWSQGLSTEAFF.

The count of this clone is one. This chain uses TRBV7-3 with TRBJ1-1; tentatively, D is TRBD1 (6 bases). The germline CDR1 and CDR2 sequences are SGHTA and FQGTGA. The CDR3 spans 14 residues. The V and J ends lost 4 bases and 0 bases respectively, with 9 bases between them. The CDR3 sequence: CASSSRGMNTEAFF. CDR3 in DNA: TGTGCCAGCAGCTCCAGGGGCATGAACACTGAAGCTTTCTTT.

The chain joins TRBV5-6 to TRBJ2-3, with D unclear. Germline-derived CDR1 and CDR2 are SGHDT and YYEEEE. Between the trimmed V and J ends, which lost 4 bases and 6 bases, there was a span of 15 bases. This CDR3 contains 14 residues. CDR3 sequence (DNA): TGTGCCAGCAGCCCCCGCCGGCAGTATGATACGCAGTATTTT. Translated, it gives CASSPRRQYDTQYF.

This clone was seen a single time. The CDR3 sequence is CASSLRLTDTQYF. DNA of the CDR3: TGTGCCAGCAGCTTAAGGCTCACAGATACGCAGTATTTT. The rearrangement joins TRBV7-9 to TRBJ2-3; D ambiguous. The germline gives CDR1 SEHNR, CDR2 FQNEAQ (reference sequence). The CDR3 totals 13 residues. With 2 bases removed from V and 2 bases from J, the gap between germline ends came to 5 bases. Full variable domain (missing parts from reference TRBV7-9 and TRBJ2-3): DTGVSQNPRHKITKRGQNVTFRCDPISEHNRLYWYRQTLGQGPEFLTYFQNEAQLEKSRLLSDRFSAERPKGSFSTLEIQRTEQGDSAMYLCASSLRLTDTQYFGPGTRLTVL.

The chain recombines TRBV28 with TRBJ2-1; 8 bases line up with TRBD2. The germline gives CDR1 MDHEN, CDR2 SYDVKM. Losses at the gene ends were 1 base for V and 2 bases for J; bases not matched to a gene: 7. This CDR3 is 17 amino acids long. CDR3 DNA sequence: TGTGCCAGCAGTTTATCTCTTCGAGCGGGGGCCTACAATGAGCAGTTCTTC. Translation: CASSLSLRAGAYNEQFF.

The chain links TRBV11-1 to TRBJ2-5; possibly TRBD1 for D (6 bases). The CDR3 is 14 residues long. Germline V gives CDR1 SGHAT, CDR2 FQDESV (reference sequence). V dropped 5 bases and J dropped 3 bases, with 13 bases sitting between them. CDR3 bases: TGTGCCAGCAGCGTAAACAGGGCCGAAGAGACCCAGTACTTC. Protein product: CASSVNRAEETQYF.

The chain recombines TRBV7-3 with TRBJ2-1; perhaps TRBD2 as D (6 bases). Germline V gene lookup returns CDR1 SGHTA and CDR2 FQGTGA. The CDR3 is 15 amino acids. Trimming pared 4 bases from V and 7 bases from J, leaving 17 bases between. The CDR3 coding sequence is TGTGCCAGCAGCTCACCGGGACTTGGGAAGAATGAGCAGTTCTTC. Translating it yields CASSSPGLGKNEQFF.

This clone was recorded once. The chain carries TRBV4-3 and TRBJ2-5; perhaps TRBD1 as D (5 bases). With 1 base removed from V and 4 bases from J, the gap between germline ends came to 10 bases. The CDR3 length is 14 residues. The germline V gene encodes CDR1 LGHNA and CDR2 YSLEER. The CDR3 loop is CASSQVGRAETQYF. The CDR3 DNA reads as TGCGCCAGCAGCCAAGTAGGCAGGGCAGAGACCCAGTACTTC.

The genes are TRBV10-3 and TRBJ2-1; 8 nucleotides line up with TRBD2. From germline, CDR1 is ENHRY and CDR2 SYGVKD. The CDR3 has 13 amino acids. Trimming at V came to 10 bases and at J to 10 bases, leaving 12 bases not matched to a gene. CDR3 sequence (DNA): TGTGCCACCGATGGAGCGGGAGAAAACGAGCAGTTCTTC. Encoded protein: CATDGAGENEQFF.

This chain links TRBV30 with TRBJ2-5; 11 nucleotides match TRBD2. The germline V gene encodes CDR1 GTSNPN and CDR2 SVGIG (reference sequence). This CDR3 is built from 13 residues. The V segment lost 2 bases and the J segment 7 bases; nucleotides outside the gene matches: 3. CDR3 nucleotide sequence: TGTGCCTGGAGTTTTAGCGGGGGGGTGACCCAGTACTTC. This gives the protein CAWSFSGGVTQYF.

The rearrangement joins TRBV5-1 to TRBJ2-3; D is uncertain. V lost 1 base to trimming and J lost 1 base, with 10 bases between them. The germline CDR1 and CDR2 sequences are SGHRS and YFSETQ. This CDR3 has 15 amino acids. The CDR3 region has the DNA TGCGCCAGCAGCTTGAACGACCTCCGCACAGATACGCAGTATTTT. It translates to CASSLNDLRTDTQYF.

This rearrangement joins TRBV7-6 to TRBJ2-3; 7 bases match TRBD1. The CDR3 is 14 residues long. Per germline, CDR1 SGHVS and CDR2 FNYEAQ. J lost 7 bases, V lost 7 bases, and 11 bases had no gene match. CDR3 bases: TGTGCCAGCACCTTTGGGCAGGGGGATTATACGCAGTATTTT. This codes for CASTFGQGDYTQYF.

The chain joins TRBV6-7 to TRBJ1-1; 10 bases align to TRBD1. TRBV6-7 carries the ORF label, with uncertain function. The CDR3 extends over 17 amino acids. The trim removed 7 bases at V and 0 bases at J, leaving 11 bases unmatched. The CDR3 reads CASKGEDRGTLNTEAFF. CDR3 nucleotides: TGTGCCAGCAAAGGGGAGGACAGGGGGACCTTGAACACTGAAGCTTTCTTT.